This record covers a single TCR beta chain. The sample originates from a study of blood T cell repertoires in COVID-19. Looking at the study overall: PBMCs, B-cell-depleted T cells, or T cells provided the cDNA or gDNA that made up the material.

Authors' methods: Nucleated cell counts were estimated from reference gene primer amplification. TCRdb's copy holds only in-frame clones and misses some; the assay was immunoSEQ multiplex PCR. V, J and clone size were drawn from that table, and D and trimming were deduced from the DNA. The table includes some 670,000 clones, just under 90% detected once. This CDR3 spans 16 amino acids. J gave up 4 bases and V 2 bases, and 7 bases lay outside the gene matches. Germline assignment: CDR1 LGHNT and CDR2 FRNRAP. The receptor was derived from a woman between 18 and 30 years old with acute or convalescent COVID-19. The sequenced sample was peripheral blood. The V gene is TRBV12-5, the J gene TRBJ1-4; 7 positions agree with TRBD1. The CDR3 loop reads CASGLKRQGVNEKLFF. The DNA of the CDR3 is TGTGCTAGTGGTTTGAAAAGACAGGGTGTTAATGAAAAACTGTTTTTT. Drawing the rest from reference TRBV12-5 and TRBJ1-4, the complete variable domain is DARVTQTPRHKVTEMGQEVTMRCQPILGHNTVFWYRQTMMQGLELLAYFRNRAPLDDSGMPKDRFSAEMPDATLATLKIQPSEPRDSAVYFCASGLKRQGVNEKLFFGSGTQLSVL.